The 29 T cell receptor beta chains in this list originate from one sample, sequenced in a study of blood T cell repertoires in COVID-19. Some clones are missing from TCRdb's copy, which holds only in-frame ones; the method was immunoSEQ multiplex PCR. The table has approximately 400,000 clones, about 89% seen once. The sample was PBMCs or T cells enriched from blood (not recorded which). The receptor set was obtained from a man aged 30 to 45 who had recovered from COVID-19.

The chain links TRBV6-5 to TRBJ2-3; the match to TRBD2 covers 7 bases. Germline CDR1 is MNHEY and CDR2 is SVGAGI. V dropped 5 bases and J dropped 6; count of bases not matched to a gene: 8. This CDR3 has 14 residues. CDR3: CASSQKRGLDTQYF. CDR3 sequence (DNA): TGTGCCAGCAGTCAAAAGCGGGGTTTGGATACGCAGTATTTT.

This chain connects TRBV29-1 to TRBJ2-1; no definite D call. The germline CDR1 and CDR2 sequences are SQVTM and ANQGSEA. Between the trimmed V and J ends, which lost 6 bases and 3 bases, there was a span of 12 bases. There are 13 residues in the CDR3. CDR3 region: CSVRGPVYNEQFF. CDR3 bases: TGCAGCGTCCGAGGTCCAGTCTACAATGAGCAGTTCTTC.

V usage is TRBV9 and J usage is TRBJ2-2, with TRBD1 identical over 7 bases. Germline V gene lookup returns CDR1 SGDLS and CDR2 YYNGEE. The J segment lost 5 bases and the V segment lost 0 bases, leaving 7 bases of the junction unmatched. The CDR3 is 16 residues long. CDR3 sequence: CASSVELGGHTGELFF. CDR3 in DNA: TGTGCCAGCAGCGTAGAGCTAGGGGGCCATACCGGGGAGCTGTTTTTT.

The chain combines TRBV7-9 with TRBJ1-2; 11 nucleotides agree with TRBD1. The CDR3 covers 16 residues. The V gene's germline CDR1 is SEHNR and CDR2 FQNEAQ (reference sequence). After removal of 5 bases from V and 6 bases from J, the junction contained 11 bases not matched to a gene. DNA for the CDR3: TGTGCCAGCAGCCGGGTGTCGGGACAGGGGGGAAATGGCTACACCTTC. This translates into CASSRVSGQGGNGYTF.

The DNA of the CDR3 is TGTGCCACCCGATCCAGGACAGGGGGGTACTATGGCTACACCTTC. This gives the protein CATRSRTGGYYGYTF. The chain joins TRBV19 to TRBJ1-2, with 10 bases aligning to TRBD1. The germline gives CDR1 LNHDA, CDR2 SQIVND (reference sequence). CDR3 length: 15 residues. Unmatched junction bases numbered 11, after V lost 10 bases and J lost 3 bases.

CDR3: CASSSVRGHYYGYTF. The DNA for the CDR3 is TGTGCCAGCAGCTCAGTCAGGGGGCATTACTATGGCTACACCTTC. The chain has TRBV5-6 and TRBJ1-2; 8 bases map to TRBD1. The germline CDR1 and CDR2 sequences are SGHDT and YYEEEE. The J segment lost 3 bases and the V segment lost 3 bases, leaving 7 bases of the junction unmatched. The CDR3 extends over 15 amino acids.

This chain uses TRBV12-3 or TRBV12-4 with TRBJ1-1; TRBD1 is a possible D gene (5 bases). This CDR3 contains 13 residues. The V end was cut by 4 bases, the J end by 1 base, with 7 bases between. CDR3 coding DNA: TGTGCCAGCAGTTGGGGGGGGAACACTGAAGCTTTCTTT. It codes for CASSWGGNTEAFF.

This chain links TRBV5-6 with TRBJ2-2; D may be TRBD2 (6 bases). This CDR3 has 15 amino acids. CDR1 and CDR2 from the germline V gene are SGHDT and YYEEEE. V dropped 7 bases and J dropped 3 bases, with 16 bases sitting between them. CDR3 DNA sequence: TGTGCCAGCGTACGCCGGGGACTTTACACCGGGGAGCTGTTTTTT. This sequence encodes CASVRRGLYTGELFF.

Concerning this clone: Distinct nucleotide sequences in the sample also encode this CDR3. The chain carries TRBV6-5 and TRBJ2-1; the match to TRBD1 covers 7 bases. This CDR3 spans 13 amino acids. Trimming removed 6 bases from V and 3 bases from J; junction bases left unmatched: 2. The germline CDR1 and CDR2 sequences are MNHEY and SVGAGI. CDR3 nucleotide sequence: TGTGCCAGCAGCCGGGACAGCTACAATGAGCAGTTCTTC. Encoded protein: CASSRDSYNEQFF.

This clone has a handful of counts. This sequence joins TRBV18 and TRBJ1-1; a weak D match, TRBD1 (5 bases). The CDR3 totals 12 residues. CDR1 is KGHSH, CDR2 LQKENI, per germline. Trimming took 8 bases from V and 7 from J, leaving 14 bases between them. This CDR3 reads CASTYWGGEAFF. The CDR3 coding sequence is TGTGCCAGCACCTACTGGGGCGGTGAAGCTTTCTTT.

The chain uses TRBV5-6 and TRBJ2-3, with 9 positions matching TRBD2. Germline-derived CDR1 and CDR2 are SGHDT and YYEEEE. After removal of 0 bases from V and 1 base from J, the junction contained 12 bases not matched to a gene. The CDR3 sequence is 19 residues long. The CDR3 reads CASSLAAERGALGTDTQYF. CDR3 in DNA: TGTGCCAGCAGCTTGGCCGCCGAGCGGGGGGCCCTTGGCACAGATACGCAGTATTTT.

The rearrangement joins TRBV6-2 or TRBV6-3 to TRBJ1-1; D unclear. Germline V gene data show CDR1 as MNHEY and CDR2 as SVGEGT. The V end was cut by 6 bases, the J end by 2 bases, with 13 bases between. CDR3 length: 14 residues. The CDR3 DNA reads as TGTGCCAGCAGCCGACATTCTGATAACACTGAAGCTTTCTTT. As protein: CASSRHSDNTEAFF.

CDR3 DNA sequence: TGTGCCAGCAGTATGGCAGAGGCTCAGCCCCAGCATTTT. This gives the protein CASSMAEAQPQHF. V and J are TRBV6-5 and TRBJ1-5; D remains unclear. V was trimmed by 5 bases and J by 6 bases, leaving 11 bases between them. The CDR3 runs 13 residues. Germline lookup yields CDR1 MNHEY and CDR2 SVGAGI.

This clone was detected once. Mismatch with germline at one junction end may stem from a read error. The rearrangement joins TRBV10-1 to TRBJ1-3, with TRBD1 identical over 8 bases. CDR1 WNHNN and CDR2 SYGVQD come from the germline V gene (reference sequence). This CDR3 has 14 amino acids. As DNA, the CDR3 is TGCGCCAGCATGGGACAGGACTCTGGGAACACCATATATTTT. As protein: CASMGQDSGNTIYF.

The chain carries TRBV5-1 and TRBJ1-3; maybe TRBD1 (6 bases). Germline V gene lookup returns CDR1 SGHRS and CDR2 YFSETQ. The V gene lost 3 bases and the J gene lost 2 bases, with 15 bases spanning the gap. The CDR3 spans 16 residues. CDR3 DNA sequence: TGCGCCAGCAGCTCAGGGGACGGGGTTCCTGGAAACACCATATATTTT. Translating it yields CASSSGDGVPGNTIYF.

The V gene is TRBV19, the J gene TRBJ2-2; 7 bases fit TRBD1. Trimming cost V 9 bases and J 5 bases; bases outside gene matches: 15. The CDR3 length is 16 residues. Germline V gives CDR1 LNHDA, CDR2 SQIVND (reference sequence). The CDR3 reads CASVGIETGSTGELFF. CDR3 nucleotide sequence: TGTGCCAGCGTTGGGATAGAGACAGGGTCAACCGGGGAGCTGTTTTTT.

The J gene is TRBJ1-2, the V gene TRBV29-1, with D possibly being TRBD1 (5 bases). Germline loops: CDR1 SQVTM, CDR2 ANQGSEA. The V end was cut by 7 bases, the J end by 4 bases, with 13 bases between. CDR3 length: 12 amino acids. This chain's CDR3 is CSADRISYGYTF. For the CDR3, the DNA is TGCAGCGCTGACAGAATATCCTATGGCTACACCTTC.

This chain connects TRBV3-1 (or the pseudogene TRBV3-2) to TRBJ1-3, with D maybe TRBD1 (6 bases). Germline lookup yields CDR1 LGHDT and CDR2 YNNKEL (reference sequence). Trimming removed 1 base from V and 0 bases from J, with 10 bases in between. The CDR3 is made up of 16 amino acids. The CDR3 DNA reads TGTGCCAGCAGCCAAGGGCAGGGGTCCTCTGGAAACACCATATATTTT. Encoded protein: CASSQGQGSSGNTIYF.

V is TRBV19 and J is TRBJ1-5; no definite D call. V shed 8 bases and J shed 2 bases, with 19 bases lying between them. Germline V gene sequence: CDR1 LNHDA, CDR2 SQIVND (reference sequence). CDR3 length: 16 residues. The CDR3 sequence is CASVFKVGSGNQPQHF. DNA for the CDR3: TGTGCCAGTGTGTTTAAGGTGGGGAGCGGCAATCAGCCCCAGCATTTT.

This clone occurred a few times. The V and J genes are TRBV5-1 and TRBJ1-4, with TRBD1 identical over 8 bases. Unmatched junction bases numbered 13, after V lost 4 bases and J lost 8 bases. In germline, CDR1 is SGHRS, CDR2 YFSETQ. The CDR3 spans 16 residues. The CDR3 nucleotides are TGCGCCAGCAGCACGGACAGGGCCGGAGGGAGGGAAAAACTGTTTTTT. Encoded protein: CASSTDRAGGREKLFF.

The chain links TRBV7-2 to TRBJ2-4, with 10 bases that match TRBD1. Germline trimming cut 2 bases from V and 16 bases from J; bases unmatched to any gene: 8. The CDR3 contains 13 residues. Per germline, CDR1 SGHTA and CDR2 FQGNSA. The CDR3 is CASSLYGGTGEYF. In DNA, the CDR3 is TGTGCCAGCAGCTTATATGGGGGGACAGGGGAATACTTC.

This clone turned up a few times. Additional DNA sequences in this sample encode the identical CDR3. The chain joins TRBV18 to TRBJ1-4, with TRBD1 matching 7 bases. The V gene's germline CDR1 is KGHSH and CDR2 LQKENI. The CDR3 is 15 amino acids. Trimming cost V 0 bases and J 7 bases; bases outside gene matches: 5. The CDR3 loop is CASSPPGQGGEKLFF. In DNA form, the CDR3 reads TGTGCCAGCTCACCACCGGGGCAGGGGGGTGAAAAACTGTTTTTT.

This rearrangement joins TRBV7-2 to TRBJ2-7; D is undetermined. Between the trimmed V and J ends, which lost 8 bases and 2 bases, there was a span of 7 bases. Germline CDR1 and CDR2: SGHTA and FQGNSA. The CDR3 runs to 11 residues. The CDR3 bases are TGTGCCAGCGGAACAGCCTACGAGCAGTACTTC. Translation: CASGTAYEQYF.

This clone was counted only a few times. The chain joins TRBV30 to TRBJ1-6, with D perhaps matching TRBD1 (5 bases). The CDR3 consists of 17 residues. Trimming took off 0 bases at V and 6 bases at J, with 18 bases between the two ends. CDR1 and CDR2 from the germline V gene are GTSNPN and SVGIG (reference sequence). CDR3 residues: CAWSVGVILGGNSPLHF. CDR3 nucleotides: TGTGCCTGGAGTGTCGGCGTTATCCTCGGGGGTAATTCACCCCTCCACTTT.

In DNA, the CDR3 is TGTGCCTGGAACGCCCGGGACAGGGCTAATGAAAAACTGTTTTTT. Residues: CAWNARDRANEKLFF. The chain links TRBV30 to TRBJ1-4, with 9 bases matching TRBD1. V trimming: 4 bases; J trimming: 3 bases; junction bases outside the gene matches: 6. Germline CDR1 and CDR2: GTSNPN and SVGIG (reference sequence). The CDR3 has 15 amino acids. Complete variable domain (other parts from reference TRBV30 and TRBJ1-4): SQTIHQWPATLVQPVGSPLSLECTVEGTSNPNLYWYRQAAGRGLQLLFYSVGIGQISSEVPQNLSASRPQDRQFILSSKKLLLSDSGFYLCAWNARDRANEKLFFGSGTQLSVL.

The chain uses TRBV4-3 and TRBJ1-2; D perhaps matches TRBD1 (6 bases). The CDR3 extends over 16 amino acids. The germline CDR1 and CDR2 sequences are LGHNA and YSLEER. V lost 4 bases and J lost 0, with 15 bases in between. CDR3 sequence: CASSPRTAESNYGYTF. The DNA of the CDR3 is TGCGCCAGCAGCCCTAGGACAGCAGAGTCTAACTATGGCTACACCTTC.

CDR3 sequence: CASSQLQGFEQYF. DNA for the CDR3: TGTGCCAGCAGCCAACTTCAGGGATTCGAGCAGTACTTC. This sequence joins TRBV3-1 (or the pseudogene TRBV3-2) and TRBJ2-7; weak D call: TRBD1 (5 bases). This CDR3 is 13 amino acids long. The ends were cut back, 2 bases at V and 6 bases at J, with 11 bases in the middle. The V gene's germline CDR1 is LGHDT and CDR2 YNNKEL (reference sequence).

There are a few counts of this clone. The chain uses TRBV3-1 (or the pseudogene TRBV3-2) and TRBJ1-1; the D gene is possibly TRBD1 (5 bases). This CDR3 region has 15 residues. The V gene lost 4 bases and the J gene lost 5 bases, with 17 bases spanning the gap. The V gene's germline CDR1 is LGHDT and CDR2 YNNKEL (reference sequence). This CDR3 reads CASSPSGGVGTEAFF. Written as DNA, the CDR3 is TGTGCCAGCAGCCCCTCCGGGGGGGTGGGAACTGAAGCTTTCTTT.

This chain links TRBV9 with TRBJ2-2, with D possibly being TRBD1 (5 bases). This CDR3 contains 18 residues. Germline values: CDR1 SGDLS, CDR2 YYNGEE. V was pared by 3 bases and J by 5 bases, with 23 bases between. The CDR3 DNA sequence: TGTGCCAGCAGCGGGCCCATGCAGGGTAATTTGAGGACCGGGGAGCTGTTTTTT. It specifies CASSGPMQGNLRTGELFF.